The 17 T cell receptor beta chains in this list originate from one sample, sequenced in a study of blood T cell repertoires in COVID-19. The table came from immunoSEQ multiplex PCR; TCRdb's copy has only in-frame clones and leaves some out. This sample has some 180,000 clones, with around four fifths found just once. The sequencing input was peripheral blood. The receptor source for this set is an elderly woman with COVID-19, enrolled during active disease.

The chain is built from TRBV5-1 and TRBJ2-7; D is possibly TRBD1 (5 bases). The V end was cut by 5 bases, the J end by 1 base, with 10 bases between. The CDR3 runs to 13 residues. Germline V gives CDR1 SGHRS, CDR2 YFSETQ. The CDR3 DNA reads TGCGCCAGCAGATCCCAGGGTTCCTACGAGCAGTACTTC. Amino acid sequence: CASRSQGSYEQYF.

The chain is built from TRBV3-1 (or the pseudogene TRBV3-2) and TRBJ1-4; D is unclear. CDR1 and CDR2 from the germline V gene are LGHDT and YNNKEL (reference sequence). V lost 1 base to trimming and J lost 3 bases, with 9 bases between them. This CDR3 comprises 15 residues. The CDR3 region has the DNA TGTGCCAGCAGCCAAGTATGGGGAGCTAATGAAAAACTGTTTTTT. Protein sequence: CASSQVWGANEKLFF.

The CDR3 nucleotides are TGTGCCAGCAGCCTTACAGGGACCCAGTACTTC. It is translated as CASSLTGTQYF. The chain joins TRBV12-3 or TRBV12-4 to TRBJ2-5; tentative D call: TRBD1 (5 bases). The CDR3 runs 11 residues. V shed 6 bases and J shed 7 bases, with 9 bases lying between them.

The gene calls are TRBV5-1 and TRBJ2-6, with D unclear. Germline CDR1 and CDR2: SGHRS and YFSETQ. V was clipped by 3 bases and J by 0 bases, with 7 bases between them. This CDR3 region has 15 residues. CDR3: CASSWPNSGANVLTF. In DNA form, the CDR3 reads TGCGCCAGCAGCTGGCCGAACTCTGGGGCCAACGTCCTGACTTTC.

The chain joins TRBV19 to TRBJ2-2; a possible D gene is TRBD2 (6 bases). V lost 3 bases to trimming and J lost 4 bases, with 6 bases between them. Germline CDR1 reads LNHDA; CDR2 reads SQIVND (reference sequence). The CDR3 has 13 amino acids. CDR3 nucleotide sequence: TGTGCCAGTAGTATGGGAGGCACCGGGGAGCTGTTTTTT. Translating it yields CASSMGGTGELFF. Based on the CDR3 plus reference TRBV19 and TRBJ2-2, the full variable domain is DGGITQSPKYLFRKEGQNVTLSCEQNLNHDAMYWYRQDPGQGLRLIYYSQIVNDFQKGDIAEGYSVSREKKESFPLTVTSAQKNPTAFYLCASSMGGTGELFFGEGSRLTVL.

This clone appeared a single time. The rearrangement joins TRBV14 to TRBJ2-7; maybe TRBD2 (6 bases). Trimming stripped 0 bases from V and 1 base from J, with 13 bases between. The germline V gene has CDR1 SGHDN and CDR2 FVKESK. The CDR3 has 16 residues. The CDR3 bases are TGTGCCAGCAGCCAAGAGACCCCCGGGGGTTCCTACGAGCAGTACTTC. Translated: CASSQETPGGSYEQYF. The full variable domain, rest sourced from reference TRBV14 and TRBJ2-7, is EAGVTQFPSHSVIEKGQTVTLRCDPISGHDNLYWYRRVMGKEIKFLLHFVKESKQDESGMPNNRFLAERTGGTYSTLKVQPAELEDSGVYFCASSQETPGGSYEQYFGPGTRLTVT.

CDR3 amino acids: CASSLMGPAFF. CDR3 coding DNA: TGTGCCAGCAGTTTAATGGGGCCAGCTTTCTTT. The chain carries TRBV6-2 or TRBV6-3 and TRBJ1-1; D perhaps matches TRBD1 (5 bases). The ends were cut back, 4 bases at V and 10 bases at J, with 10 bases in the middle. Germline loops: CDR1 MNHEY, CDR2 SVGEGT. CDR3 length: 11 residues.

Remarks on this clone: One end of the junction does not line up with germline, which may come from a read error. The chain links TRBV5-1 to TRBJ1-3; 9 bases align to TRBD1. Per the germline V gene, CDR1 is SGHRS and CDR2 is YFSETQ. This CDR3 spans 14 amino acids. The CDR3 spells CASTPTGGGYTIYF. The DNA of the CDR3 is TGCGCCAGCACCCCGACAGGGGGTGGATACACCATATATTTT.

This chain connects TRBV7-9 to TRBJ1-1; D might be TRBD1 (5 bases). Per germline, CDR1 SEHNR and CDR2 FQNEAQ (reference sequence). V lost 5 bases, J lost 1 base, and 11 bases lay in between. The CDR3 runs to 14 residues. The CDR3 DNA reads as TGTGCCAGCAGCGCCCAGGGTGGGAACACTGAAGCTTTCTTT. This gives the protein CASSAQGGNTEAFF.

This sequence joins TRBV5-1 and TRBJ1-1; a possible D gene is TRBD1 (6 bases). The CDR3 contains 15 residues. The germline CDR1 and CDR2 sequences are SGHRS and YFSETQ. The V end lost 4 bases, the J end lost 1 base, and 14 bases lay between the germline ends. CDR3 in DNA: TGCGCCAGCAGCGTGGACAGTAGTACGAACACTGAAGCTTTCTTT. It yields the protein CASSVDSSTNTEAFF.

The gene calls are TRBV18 and TRBJ1-5; weak D call: TRBD1 (5 bases). V gave up 1 base and J gave up 4 bases, with 8 bases separating them. The CDR3 consists of 14 residues. Germline V gives CDR1 KGHSH, CDR2 LQKENI. The CDR3 DNA reads TGTGCCAGCTCACCACTTGGGGGGAATCAGCCCCAGCATTTT. Translation gives CASSPLGGNQPQHF. Supplemented by reference TRBV18 and TRBJ1-5, the full variable domain reads NAGVMQNPRHLVRRRGQEARLRCSPMKGHSHVYWYRQLPEEGLKFMVYLQKENIIDESGMPKERFSAEFPKEGPSILRIQQVVRGDSAAYFCASSPLGGNQPQHFGDGTRLSIL.

V and J are TRBV9 and TRBJ2-5; TRBD2 matches 15 bases. The CDR3 consists of 19 residues. Germline CDR1 SGDLS, CDR2 YYNGEE. V shed 4 bases and J 1 base; nucleotides not matched to a gene: 11. The CDR3 sequence: CASSLGLGLAGGIQETQYF. The CDR3 nucleotides read TGTGCCAGCAGCCTAGGTTTGGGACTAGCGGGGGGAATCCAAGAGACCCAGTACTTC.

V and J are TRBV19 and TRBJ1-2; the D gene is possibly TRBD1 (5 bases). This CDR3 has 16 amino acids. V lost 3 bases to trimming and J lost 0 bases, with 14 bases between them. Germline loops: CDR1 LNHDA, CDR2 SQIVND (reference sequence). The CDR3, as DNA: TGTGCCAGTAGTATCGGGCAGGGCCAAACTAACTATGGCTACACCTTC. This codes for CASSIGQGQTNYGYTF.

The V and J genes are TRBV10-3 and TRBJ2-7, with D possibly matching TRBD2 (5 bases). This CDR3 is 14 amino acids long. Germline V gene data show CDR1 as ENHRY and CDR2 as SYGVKD. Trimming pared 11 bases from V and 2 bases from J, leaving 19 bases between. CDR3 residues: CAVSTTGSPYEQYF. The CDR3 region has the DNA TGTGCCGTATCGACCACGGGGTCCCCCTACGAGCAGTACTTC.

The rearrangement joins TRBV2 to TRBJ2-2, with 11 bases lining up with TRBD2. V gave up 7 bases and J gave up 4 bases; unmatched junction bases: 8. Germline CDR1 is SNHLY and CDR2 is FYNNEI. The CDR3 is 16 amino acids. The DNA of the CDR3 is TGTGCCAGCACCTTTAGCGGGGGGGCGGTCACCGGGGAGCTGTTTTTT. It yields the protein CASTFSGGAVTGELFF.

The rearrangement joins TRBV5-1 to TRBJ1-6; the match to TRBD1 covers 8 bases. The CDR3 consists of 14 residues. Germline V gene data show CDR1 as SGHRS and CDR2 as YFSETQ. The ends lost 5 bases at V and 9 bases at J; junction bases unmatched: 7. The CDR3 DNA sequence: TGCGCCAGCAGTTCTAACAGGGGGACTTCACCCCTCCACTTT. Residues: CASSSNRGTSPLHF.

The V call is TRBV29-1, the J call TRBJ2-1; the D gene is possibly TRBD1 (5 bases). Germline V gene data show CDR1 as SQVTM and CDR2 as ANQGSEA. The germline V and J ends were trimmed by 8 bases and 8 bases, with 13 bases remaining between them. This CDR3 is 11 amino acids long. The CDR3 nucleotides are TGCAGCACAAATAGGGGCGATGAGCAGTTCTTC. It encodes CSTNRGDEQFF.